The subject of this entry is one T cell receptor (beta chain). The antigen this receptor binds is unknown. The CDR3 end lies 3 residues beyond the end of the read and is filled in from the germline J gene. These data originate in a study of T cells in women clearing cervical HPV infection (dated by TCRdb to 2016 to 2019). About the investigation overall: Cases were 25 women with histologically confirmed HPV16-related CIN3 or worse, including a couple of invasive cancers. The 20 to 25 controls were women who cleared a single incident HPV16 infection within 12 months without developing precancer or cancer. Among cases, blood sampling came a median of approximately 150 days after lesion detection, with an interquartile range of about 80 to 220 days. Cases and controls were matched on age within five years and on year of sample collection. Blood from cases was collected at the visit at which the lesion was first identified, whereas blood from controls was collected once infection was no longer detected. In the parent cohort, around 10,000 women aged 18 or older were enrolled in Guanacaste, Costa Rica, during about 1992 to 1995 and were followed for six to seven years. The exploratory proof-of-principle case-control study was nested within the Guanacaste HPV Natural History Study in Costa Rica and compared TCR repertoires across cervical HPV16 outcomes. Five blinded duplicates per group were added as quality controls, so that roughly 60 samples were obtained: some 50 participants and about 10 replicates. Since only a few of the women had HLA typing available, the possibility that HLA type was acting as a confounder could not be ruled out. A median age of approximately 31 years was observed in cases versus roughly 38 in controls, and no significant differences in baseline characteristics were found.

The investigation overall reported the following: Because the number of T cells per sample was unknown, the richness differences could reflect varying T-cell content rather than repertoire biology. Cases had lower TRBV6-7 relative abundance than controls (0.11% versus 0.16%; Bonferroni P = 0.0008). Whether associations preceded infection or resulted from infection could not be shown with the cross-sectional design, and effector/memory subsets and HPV-specific T cells were not isolated. Cases were distinguished from controls with an estimated AUC of approximately 0.83 by random forest classifiers combining richness and V gene abundances. Significantly higher TCR repertoire richness was observed in CIN3+ cases than in controls across sequencing depths, whereas no difference in evenness was found.

Every participant had a single incident cervical HPV16 infection, and women with prevalent HPV16 infections were excluded. Cervical HPV DNA was detected with MY09/MY11 PCR, and genotyping was done by dot-blot hybridization. Around 15 mL of heparinized blood were centrifuged, and the buffy coat was split into aliquots, frozen at -30 degrees C, and then kept at -80 degrees C. Genomic DNA was extracted from buffy coat specimens using QIAGEN kits. The germline V gene encodes CDR1 SGHVS and CDR2 FQNEAQ. The CDR3 sequence holds 15 residues, the cysteine and phenylalanine included. Shown are 36 bases from within the CDR3, in frame from base 1. TCR beta CDR3 regions were amplified by multiplex PCR from an average of about 1,300 ng genomic DNA per sample using the immunoSEQ assay. The assay corrected primer bias using a complete synthetic TCR repertoire to establish an amplification baseline. Amplicons were sequenced on the Illumina platform. The original methods were these. Error correction of the sequences involved clustering with frequency ratios plus a modified nearest-neighbor algorithm, after which the sequences were analyzed in the immunoSEQ Analyzer using IMGT gene definitions. At each rarefaction depth, TCR richness and evenness were averaged across 20 rarefaction repeats, and any sample with fewer sequences than the depth was left out. Relative abundances of V, D and J genes were compared between groups using Wilcoxon rank sum tests, with FDR correction applied. In the blinded duplicates, the intraclass correlation was 95.6% for TCR richness and averaged about 80% across around 70 gene segments. TCRdb re-hosts the immuneACCESS table, in-frame sequences only. Its copies lack some clones; in the studies checked, an unresolved V gene accounts for under half of them, and the cause for the rest is not known. V and J calls and clone size are copied from that table; D and trimming were computed from the DNA. This sample's table carries 25,000 to 35,000 clones. The ten largest clones take up approximately 3% of the sample.

The sample was blood buffy coat. The V and J genes are TRBV7-8 and TRBJ1-4, with TRBD1 perhaps the D gene, on 5 matching bases. This receptor was taken from a woman aged 18 to 75 with a cervical HPV16 infection that either progressed to CIN3+ or cleared (not recorded which). The CDR3 bases that were read are TGTGCCAGCAGCTTAGGAGGGGTTTATAATTCACCA. This sequence encodes CASSLGGVYNSP. The entire CDR3 is CASSLGGVYNSPLFF.